This is a list of T cell receptor beta chains from one sample in a study of CD8 T cells in ankylosing spondylitis. TCRdb re-analysed the 5' RACE reads in MiXCR, keeping a single row per CDR3 protein. The sample holds approximately 46,000 distinct CDR3 sequences, roughly 11% seen once. The specimen was blood, either unsorted or a sorted T cell fraction (not recorded which). These receptors all stem from a male donor with ankylosing spondylitis or in good health (not recorded which). Both conserved end residues are trimmed from each CDR3. Each record gives: V gene, J gene, CDR3 protein.

v_gene: TRBV29-1; j_gene: TRBJ1-2; CDR3aa: SVASADRGVSYGYT
v_gene: TRBV7-2; j_gene: TRBJ1-6; CDR3aa: ASSLAGWDSPLH
v_gene: TRBV12-3/TRBV12-4; j_gene: TRBJ1-1; CDR3aa: ASSPEGNTEAF
v_gene: TRBV28; j_gene: TRBJ2-7; CDR3aa: ALGGSGHSYEQY
v_gene: TRBV5-1; j_gene: TRBJ1-2; CDR3aa: ASSLEGRDYGYT
v_gene: TRBV28; j_gene: TRBJ1-2; CDR3aa: ASSLTRRVHGYT
v_gene: TRBV20-1; j_gene: TRBJ1-1; CDR3aa: SASLVQGHTEAF
v_gene: TRBV5-1; j_gene: TRBJ1-2; CDR3aa: ASSQQPTSKYGYT
v_gene: TRBV7-2; j_gene: TRBJ2-3; CDR3aa: ASSLGLAGPTDTQY
v_gene: TRBV5-1; j_gene: TRBJ2-5; CDR3aa: ASSLPGTQGETQY
v_gene: TRBV12-3/TRBV12-4; j_gene: TRBJ1-1; CDR3aa: ASSWGGMNTEAF
v_gene: TRBV6-2/TRBV6-3; j_gene: TRBJ2-2; CDR3aa: ASSYSTITGELF
v_gene: TRBV20-1; j_gene: TRBJ2-5; CDR3aa: SVDGSFGTQY
v_gene: TRBV7-8; j_gene: TRBJ1-1; CDR3aa: ASSLGVGETEAF
v_gene: TRBV20-1; j_gene: TRBJ2-1; CDR3aa: SVPGQGMNEQF
v_gene: TRBV5-1; j_gene: TRBJ2-2; CDR3aa: ASRVGGVTGELF
v_gene: TRBV5-1; j_gene: TRBJ2-2; CDR3aa: ASSFSARSVNTGELF
v_gene: TRBV5-1; j_gene: TRBJ1-3; CDR3aa: ASSLEADLDTIY
v_gene: TRBV29-1; j_gene: TRBJ2-2; CDR3aa: SATPQGNTGELF
v_gene: TRBV10-3; j_gene: TRBJ2-3; CDR3aa: AISEPGELSDTQY
v_gene: TRBV6-6; j_gene: TRBJ1-2; CDR3aa: ASSDGNYGYT
v_gene: TRBV12-3/TRBV12-4; j_gene: TRBJ2-3; CDR3aa: ASKKGSSTDTQY
v_gene: TRBV12-3/TRBV12-4; j_gene: TRBJ2-5; CDR3aa: ASTSLARETQY
v_gene: TRBV7-6; j_gene: TRBJ2-5; CDR3aa: ASSLGPETQY
v_gene: TRBV21-1; j_gene: TRBJ2-7; CDR3aa: ASSTQTGISYEQY
v_gene: TRBV5-1; j_gene: TRBJ2-2; CDR3aa: ASSLFGQGYSGTGELF
v_gene: TRBV7-2; j_gene: TRBJ2-7; CDR3aa: ASSLGLAGLSYEQY
v_gene: TRBV6-1; j_gene: TRBJ2-2; CDR3aa: ASSRGGPNTGELF
v_gene: TRBV15; j_gene: TRBJ2-1; CDR3aa: ATSRALRTSNNEQF
v_gene: TRBV5-1; j_gene: TRBJ2-5; CDR3aa: ASSLGPGGETQY
v_gene: TRBV12-3/TRBV12-4; j_gene: TRBJ2-1; CDR3aa: ASTSQGVYNEQF
v_gene: TRBV29-1; j_gene: TRBJ1-2; CDR3aa: SVVTQGRQRGYT
v_gene: TRBV7-2; j_gene: TRBJ2-7; CDR3aa: ASSLVSGRTGEQY
v_gene: TRBV12-3/TRBV12-4; j_gene: TRBJ1-1; CDR3aa: ASSFGTTLNTEAF
v_gene: TRBV9; j_gene: TRBJ1-2; CDR3aa: ASSVHRDRGYRGYT
v_gene: TRBV2; j_gene: TRBJ1-3; CDR3aa: ASSAQGTAGNTIY
v_gene: TRBV9; j_gene: TRBJ1-5; CDR3aa: ASSVADNQPQH
v_gene: TRBV7-2; j_gene: TRBJ2-2; CDR3aa: ASSPRRGTTGELF
v_gene: TRBV12-3/TRBV12-4; j_gene: TRBJ1-6; CDR3aa: ASSAGQGGSPLH
v_gene: TRBV29-1; j_gene: TRBJ2-3; CDR3aa: SGDVTDTQY
v_gene: TRBV29-1; j_gene: TRBJ2-7; CDR3aa: SVEDGRQGGYEQY
v_gene: TRBV4-2; j_gene: TRBJ2-3; CDR3aa: ASSQGRTNTDTQY
v_gene: TRBV29-1; j_gene: TRBJ2-1; CDR3aa: SVVIGTGYSEQF
v_gene: TRBV5-1; j_gene: TRBJ2-3; CDR3aa: ASSPRGQPTDTQY
v_gene: TRBV2; j_gene: TRBJ2-3; CDR3aa: ASSELRTGTSNTQY
v_gene: TRBV3-1; j_gene: TRBJ2-5; CDR3aa: ASSQGAVQETQY
v_gene: TRBV5-1; j_gene: TRBJ1-2; CDR3aa: ASSLEGLMDGYT
v_gene: TRBV20-1; j_gene: TRBJ2-3; CDR3aa: SAWLGASGGLGTDTQY
v_gene: TRBV5-1; j_gene: TRBJ2-2; CDR3aa: ASSLAGVAGNTGELF
v_gene: TRBV5-1; j_gene: TRBJ2-1; CDR3aa: ASSPSRDLLSEQF
v_gene: TRBV6-1; j_gene: TRBJ1-1; CDR3aa: ASGRETEGLVTTEAF
v_gene: TRBV20-1; j_gene: TRBJ2-1; CDR3aa: SAERGSDEQF
v_gene: TRBV7-9; j_gene: TRBJ1-1; CDR3aa: ASSLDQGHTEAF
v_gene: TRBV3-1; j_gene: TRBJ1-1; CDR3aa: ASSRIGHEAF
v_gene: TRBV7-2; j_gene: TRBJ2-7; CDR3aa: ASSFGLGSYEQY
v_gene: TRBV25-1; j_gene: TRBJ1-5; CDR3aa: ASSESGQGNQPQH
v_gene: TRBV6-5; j_gene: TRBJ2-7; CDR3aa: ASSNTGGGYEQY
v_gene: TRBV5-1; j_gene: TRBJ2-1; CDR3aa: ASSLWGWSGGQSADNEQF
v_gene: TRBV18; j_gene: TRBJ1-2; CDR3aa: ASSPTGDYGYT
v_gene: TRBV20-1; j_gene: TRBJ1-2; CDR3aa: SASVQGNYGYT